What follows are 9 T cell receptor beta chains derived from one specimen sequenced in a study of human T cells and chemical hapten exposure. One entry per CDR3 protein, called by TCRdb with MiXCR from the RACE reads. The data contain 360,000 or so distinct CDR3 sequences, about 6.3% of them singletons. Time point meaning: patch test 2, 6 weeks after DPC sensitization. The treatment was: therapeutic diphenylcyclopropenone sensitization with weekly scalp DPC. The sample here was whole blood, taken in connection with sensitization to the hapten diphenylcyclopropenone (DPC). These receptors all come from a woman aged 18-29 years with alopecia areata. Some clones in this sample may be carry-over from other donors' samples.

This clonotype came up many times. This chain connects TRBV5-4 to TRBJ1-3; D may be TRBD1 (5 bases). The CDR3 runs to 14 residues. Germline V gene lookup returns CDR1 SGHNT and CDR2 YYREEE (reference sequence). The V end was cut by 3 bases, the J end by 8 bases, with 15 bases between. The CDR3 is CASSWGRTADTIYF. CDR3 DNA sequence: TGTGCCAGCAGCTGGGGACGGACCGCGGACACCATATATTTT.

There are a few counts of this clonotype. V usage is TRBV2 and J usage is TRBJ2-1; no definite D call. The length of the CDR3 is 13 residues. Germline V gene data show CDR1 as SNHLY and CDR2 as FYNNEI. The V and J ends lost 10 bases and 3 bases respectively, with 13 bases between them. The CDR3 sequence is CATQKGSYNEQFF. The CDR3, as DNA: TGTGCCACACAGAAAGGAAGCTACAATGAGCAGTTCTTC.

V usage is TRBV7-2 and J usage is TRBJ2-3, with unresolved D. Germline V gene data show CDR1 as SGHTA and CDR2 as FQGNSA. The CDR3 sequence is 14 residues long. Between the trimmed V and J ends, which lost 5 bases and 0 bases, there was a span of 9 bases. This chain's CDR3 is CASSARMSTDTQYF. CDR3 bases: TGTGCCAGCAGCGCTCGGATGAGCACAGATACGCAGTATTTT.

This clonotype has a count of ten or more. The J gene is TRBJ2-3, the V gene TRBV27; D gene ambiguous. The CDR3 has 13 residues. The V end was cut by 6 bases, the J end by 0 bases, with 7 bases between. CDR1 and CDR2 from the germline V gene are MNHEY and SMNVEV (reference sequence). In DNA form, the CDR3 reads TGTGCCAGCAGCGCGATTAGCACAGATACGCAGTATTTT. Translating gives CASSAISTDTQYF.

The rearrangement links TRBV7-2 to TRBJ1-6; 7 nucleotides match TRBD1. CDR1 and CDR2 from the germline V gene are SGHTA and FQGNSA. This CDR3 has 14 amino acids. The trim removed 8 bases at V and 7 bases at J, leaving 8 bases unmatched. As DNA, the CDR3 is TGTGCCAGCGGGAGGACAGGACTAAATTCACCCCTCCACTTT. Protein sequence: CASGRTGLNSPLHF.

This clonotype was picked up a small number of times. The chain combines TRBV3-1 with TRBJ2-5, with D perhaps TRBD1 (6 bases). V lost 3 bases and J lost 2, with 10 bases in between. Germline CDR1 reads LGHDT; CDR2 reads YNNKEL (reference sequence). This CDR3 comprises 14 residues. DNA for the CDR3: TGTGCCAGCAGCCATTCTGGACAGCAAGAGACCCAGTACTTC. Its protein product is CASSHSGQQETQYF.

In its sample, this clonotype was seen once. The chain uses TRBV3-2 and TRBJ2-7. TRBV3-2 is assigned pseudogene status. The CDR3 has 11 amino acids. The CDR3 reads CASSQDFEQYF. Written as DNA, the CDR3 is TGTGCCAGCAGCCAAGATTTCGAGCAGTACTTC.

This clonotype was observed a few times. The rearrangement links TRBV3-1 to TRBJ1-6, with D possibly matching TRBD1 (5 bases). Trimming took off 0 bases at V and 10 bases at J, with 16 bases between the two ends. Germline CDR1 and CDR2: LGHDT and YNNKEL (reference sequence). The CDR3 is made up of 16 amino acids. CDR3 region: CASSQEGGGYWSPLHF. The CDR3 DNA reads TGTGCCAGCAGCCAAGAGGGGGGTGGGTATTGGTCACCCCTCCACTTT.

This clonotype was counted ten times or more. The chain joins TRBV28 to TRBJ2-7, with D unclear. There are 12 residues in the CDR3. V gave up 4 bases and J gave up 2 bases, with 6 bases separating them. Germline V lookup: CDR1 MDHEN, CDR2 SYDVKM. CDR3 amino acids: CASSSLTYEQYF. In nucleotides, the CDR3 is TGTGCCAGCAGTTCTTTGACCTACGAGCAGTACTTC.